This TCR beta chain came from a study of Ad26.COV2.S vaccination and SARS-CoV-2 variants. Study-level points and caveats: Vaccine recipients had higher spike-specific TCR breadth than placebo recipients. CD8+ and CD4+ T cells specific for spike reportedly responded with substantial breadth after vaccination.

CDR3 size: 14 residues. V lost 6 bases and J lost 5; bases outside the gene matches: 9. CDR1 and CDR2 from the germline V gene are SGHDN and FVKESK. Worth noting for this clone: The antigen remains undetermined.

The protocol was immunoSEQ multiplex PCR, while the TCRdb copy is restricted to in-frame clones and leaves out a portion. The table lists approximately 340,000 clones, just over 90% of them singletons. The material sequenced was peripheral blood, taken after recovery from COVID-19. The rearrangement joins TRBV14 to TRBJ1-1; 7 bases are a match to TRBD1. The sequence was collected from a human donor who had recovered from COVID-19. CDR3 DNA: TGTGCCAGCAGGCTCGACAGGGTCGGTACTGAAGCTTTCTTT. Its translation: CASRLDRVGTEAFF.